What follows are 18 T cell receptor beta chains derived from one specimen sequenced in a study of tumor-infiltrating lymphocytes in primary liver carcinoma. Extraction also yielded germline DNA, while blood RNA was obtained from unsorted whole blood. The input was 450 to 550 ng total RNA; TCR beta cDNA was made from it with a constant-region primer. Slightly modified ARM-PCR served as the procedure for the TCR beta libraries. These libraries came from three rounds of nested multiplex PCR. Primers for the first two PCR rounds were TRBV1-TRBV30 forward primers and a C-beta reverse primer (about 11 cycles per round). TCRdb processed the multiplex PCR reads anew with MiXCR; each CDR3 protein has one entry. Altogether around 330,000 distinct CDR3 sequences are present, approximately 60% being singletons, with the ten largest covering roughly 10%. Sample: peripheral blood. The receptors derive from a man aged 35 to 55 with primary liver carcinoma and hepatitis B virus infection.

With regard to this clonotype: A much larger clonotype is one base distant, so this may be a read error. This chain links TRBV4-1 with TRBJ2-7; possible D gene TRBD2, 6 bases. The CDR3 is 13 residues long. V lost 0 bases, J lost 6 bases, and 9 bases lay in between. Germline V lookup: CDR1 MGHRA, CDR2 YSYEKL. The CDR3 coding sequence is TGCGCCAGCAGCCAAGAGGAGGGTTTCGAGCAGTACTTC. Translation: CASSQEEGFEQYF.

A remark on this clonotype: A much larger clone differs by one base, so this may be a read error. The V gene is TRBV4-2, the J gene TRBJ2-1; 9 bases fit TRBD1. There are 15 residues in the CDR3. Germline V gives CDR1 LGHNA, CDR2 YNFKEQ. The CDR3 loop reads CASSQGQGTYNEQSF. CDR3 coding DNA: TGTGCCAGCAGCCAGGGACAGGGCACCTACAATGAGCAGTCCTTC.

The chain carries TRBV10-3 and TRBJ2-3; tentative D call: TRBD2 (5 bases). CDR3 length: 16 amino acids. Germline loops: CDR1 ENHRY, CDR2 SYGVKD. Trimming took off 6 bases at V and 2 bases at J, with 18 bases between the two ends. CDR3 nucleotide sequence: TGTGCCATCAGCAGGCCCAGAGCGGCGACCACAGATACGCAGTATTTT. Translation gives CAISRPRAATTDTQYF.

CDR3 loop: CASRLRSGQGYEQYF. CDR3 nucleotides: TGCGCCAGCAGATTGAGGTCAGGGCAGGGCTACGAGCAGTACTTC. The V call is TRBV5-1, the J call TRBJ2-7; possible D gene TRBD1, 5 bases. V was pared by 5 bases and J by 3 bases, with 18 bases between. This CDR3 has 15 residues. Germline CDR1 is SGHRS and CDR2 is YFSETQ. Full variable domain (missing parts from reference TRBV5-1 and TRBJ2-7): KAGVTQTPRYLIKTRGQQVTLSCSPISGHRSVSWYQQTPGQGLQFLFEYFSETQRNKGNFPGRFSGRQFSNSRSEMNVSTLELGDSALYLCASRLRSGQGYEQYFGPGTRLTVT.

Details on this clonotype: This may arise from a read error, as a much more abundant clone is one base away. V usage is TRBV11-2 and J usage is TRBJ1-2; D gene unclear. Germline V lookup: CDR1 SGHAT, CDR2 FQNNGV. V was shortened by 5 bases and J by 4 bases, with 17 bases between the two germline ends. The CDR3 loop spans 15 amino acids. The CDR3 bases are TGTGCCAGCAGCACCTTGACGGGCCAGAGCTATGGCTACACCTTC. Translated: CASSTLTGQSYGYTF.

A word on this clonotype: This sequence may be a read error, since a much larger clone differs from it by one base. The V gene is TRBV6-1, the J gene TRBJ2-6, with D perhaps being TRBD1 or TRBD2 (6 bases each). This CDR3 contains 15 residues. Germline loops: CDR1 MNHNS, CDR2 SASEGT. CDR3 in amino acids: CVSGIRGPGANVLTF. CDR3 DNA: TGTGTCAGCGGCATCCGGGGGCCTGGGGCCAACGTCCTGACTTTC.

To note about this clonotype: The conserved phenylalanine or tryptophan normally closing the CDR3 is absent here, so this likely arose from a read error. The DNA is left out, because the CDR3 cannot be placed on it with certainty; the CDR3 is given as TCRdb lists it. The chain uses TRBV11-2 and TRBJ1-6. In germline, CDR1 is SGHAT, CDR2 FQNNGV. From its first to its last residue, the CDR3 has 12 amino acids. This CDR3 reads CASSEASSPLLY.

The chain links TRBV6-1 to TRBJ2-7; 9 nucleotides line up with TRBD2. V was clipped by 1 base and J by 4 bases; unmatched bases: 5. The CDR3 spans 15 residues. CDR1 and CDR2 from the germline V gene are MNHNS and SASEGT. CDR3 nucleotide sequence: TGTGCCAGCAGTGAAGAGACTAGCGGAAAATACGAGCAGTACTTC. This encodes CASSEETSGKYEQYF.

This chain joins TRBV5-6 and TRBJ2-1; the match to TRBD2 covers 12 bases. V was pared by 4 bases and J by 9 bases, with 11 bases of the junction left unmatched. Germline V CDR1 and CDR2: SGHDT, YYEEEE. The CDR3 extends over 16 amino acids. CDR3 in amino acids: CASSLPSGRALGEQFF. The CDR3 bases are TGTGCCAGCAGCCTCCCTAGCGGGAGGGCCTTAGGTGAGCAGTTCTTC.

V and J are TRBV7-9 and TRBJ1-2; possibly TRBD1 for D (5 bases). The CDR3 is 14 amino acids. Germline-derived CDR1 and CDR2 are SEHNR and FQNEAQ (reference sequence). V was trimmed by 5 bases and J by 8 bases, leaving 18 bases between them. The CDR3 nucleotides are TGTGCCAGCAGCCCCAAAGGGGTACAGCTCGGCTACACCTTC. Translated: CASSPKGVQLGYTF.

About this clonotype: Relative to the germline gene, one junction end is altered; a read error may explain this. This chain uses TRBV5-4 with TRBJ2-7, with 11 bases matching TRBD2. The CDR3 totals 16 residues. Germline loops: CDR1 SGHNT, CDR2 YYREEE (reference sequence). The CDR3 DNA is TGTGCCAGCAGCCGGGGGACTAGCGGTAGCTCCTACGAACAGTACTTC. Its protein is CASSRGTSGSSYEQYF.

This clonotype has a handful of counts. This chain connects TRBV28 to TRBJ2-7, with D possibly called TRBD1 or TRBD2 (5 bases each). V dropped 2 bases and J dropped 0 bases, with 8 bases sitting between them. This CDR3 spans 14 amino acids. Germline V CDR1 and CDR2: MDHEN, SYDVKM. As DNA, the CDR3 is TGTGCCAGCAGTTTAACGGGGCCCTCCTACGAGCAGTACTTC. Protein sequence: CASSLTGPSYEQYF.

The CDR3 loop reads CSASDSPYEQYF. CDR3 sequence (DNA): TGCAGCGCATCGGATAGCCCCTACGAGCAGTACTTC. V and J are TRBV29-1 and TRBJ2-7; D not resolved. Trimming took 7 bases from V and 2 from J, leaving 12 bases between them. CDR1 SQVTM and CDR2 ANQGSEA come from the germline V gene. CDR3 length equals 12 residues.

This clonotype was seen only once. The V and J genes are TRBV20-1 and TRBJ2-1, with 11 bases that match TRBD2. This CDR3 spans 15 amino acids. The germline V gene encodes CDR1 DFQATT and CDR2 SNEGSKA (reference sequence). The junction had 10 bases not matched to a gene; V was cut back by 6 bases and J by 6 bases. CDR3 DNA: TGCAGTGCCCCCAGGATTAGCGGGAGGGCCAATGAGCAGTTCTTC. It translates to CSAPRISGRANEQFF.

This clonotype occurred a few times. This sequence joins TRBV13 and TRBJ2-1; D unclear. Germline loops: CDR1 PRHDT, CDR2 FYEKMQ (reference sequence). V lost 5 bases and J lost 0, with 8 bases in between. The CDR3 runs 14 residues. The CDR3 loop reads CASSERSSYNEQFF. CDR3 DNA sequence: TGTGCCAGCAGCGAGAGGAGCTCCTACAATGAGCAGTTCTTC. The whole variable domain, filled in from reference TRBV13 and TRBJ2-1, reads AAGVIQSPRHLIKEKRETATLKCYPIPRHDTVYWYQQGPGQDPQFLISFYEKMQSDKGSIPDRFSAQQFSDYHSELNMSSLELGDSALYFCASSERSSYNEQFFGPGTRLTVL.

This chain connects TRBV30 to TRBJ2-2, with D uncertain. Germline values: CDR1 GTSNPN, CDR2 SVGIG (reference sequence). The CDR3 consists of 15 residues. Deletions cut 6 bases from V and 0 bases from J, with 14 bases between. The CDR3: CACRPNDANTGELFF. Written as DNA, the CDR3 is TGTGCCTGTCGGCCTAACGACGCGAACACCGGGGAGCTGTTTTTT.

Worth noting for this clonotype: The junction and the germline gene differ at one end; a read error may be behind it. The chain combines TRBV7-2 with TRBJ2-2; weak D call: TRBD2 (6 bases). The CDR3 is 14 amino acids. CDR1 and CDR2 from the germline V gene are SGHTA and FQGNSA. The CDR3 reads CVSSRISGSGELFF. Here the CDR3 DNA reads TGTGTCAGCTCCCGGATCAGCGGGTCCGGGGAGCTGTTTTTT.

The sample holds many counts of this clonotype. V is TRBV6-1 and J is TRBJ2-7; possibly TRBD2 for D (5 bases). Germline values: CDR1 MNHNS, CDR2 SASEGT. This CDR3 is built from 11 residues. V lost 4 bases, J lost 5 bases, and 6 bases lay in between. DNA for the CDR3: TGTGCCAGCAGTGTGGGAGACGAGCAGTACTTC. Translated: CASSVGDEQYF.